This paragraph reports one T cell receptor beta chain. Its antigen is still unknown. There are no base qualities to consult, and no much larger clone falls within one base. This entry belongs to a study of a mutant IDH1 vaccine in newly diagnosed glioma (dated by TCRdb to the early 2020s). About the investigation overall: The 30 to 40 treated patients were approximately 62% male and roughly 40% female, with a mean age of around 40 years. Before enrollment, most patients had been given radiochemotherapy with temozolomide as standard therapy, while the rest had received either radiotherapy alone or temozolomide alone. Peripheral blood samples were drawn at six visits, namely V03 (baseline), V05, V07, V10, V12 and V13. Longitudinal TCRB deep sequencing was performed for 25 to 30 treated patients wherever samples were available for exploratory analyses. The study at large found these results: The authors stated that sample limitations prevented analyses of patient blood samples from being reproduced. No apparent relationship was observed between pseudoprogression and alterations in the top peripheral T cell clonotypes detected by TCRB sequencing. PBMC samples for TCRB deep sequencing were selected based on availability. Immune responses induced by the vaccine were seen in over 80% of patients across multiple MHC alleles.

This specimen's time point label, per the study, means: baseline, week 1 (first vaccination visit). The sample's treatment or condition label, in plain terms: pre-vaccination baseline after standard-of-care therapy. The donors had newly diagnosed IDH1-mutant astrocytomas of WHO grade 3 or 4 that showed loss of nuclear ATRX. The samples were drawn from NOA16, a multicentre, single-arm, open-label phase I trial in Germany that tested a mutant IDH1 peptide vaccine in humans for the first time. Blood drawn at visit V03 was used as the baseline sample for immunogenicity testing. Genomic DNA for TCRB sequencing was extracted from EDTA blood using the DNeasy Blood and Tissue Kit. Libraries were prepared through the immunoSEQ multiplex PCR assay. Following the manufacturer's protocol, the hsTCRB Kit was used to amplify rearranged TCR beta chain sequences. Sequencing of TCRB libraries was carried out on an Illumina MiSeq. Per the source publication's procedure: Demultiplexing, trimming and gene mapping were performed with the kit vendor's proprietary platform. The source is immuneACCESS, and TCRdb retained only in-frame sequences with V and J called. Part of the clones is not carried over; for the studies checked, unresolved V genes explain less than half of this, and the remainder is unexplained. The DNA gave D and trimming, while V, J and clone size come from that table. For this sample there are about 50,000 clones; 86% appear just once. Together, the top ten hold approximately 2.5% of the sample.

Trimming costs V 4 bases and J 7 bases, and their ends lie 8 bases apart. The CDR3, cysteine through phenylalanine, is 11 amino acids long. Kept here is only the CDR3 DNA, which spans 33 bases and is read in frame from base 1. Via the germline V gene, CDR1 is SGHTS and CDR2 YDEGEE. The sequence was obtained from a man aged 40-50 years with glioma. Sequencing was performed on PBMCs, taken from a glioma patient treated with radiotherapy, temozolomide or both. In this chain, TRBV5-8 is recombined with TRBJ1-1; no D gene call is confident. The CDR3: CASSTQLEAFF. The DNA sequence follows: TGTGCCAGCAGCACCCAACTTGAAGCTTTCTTT.